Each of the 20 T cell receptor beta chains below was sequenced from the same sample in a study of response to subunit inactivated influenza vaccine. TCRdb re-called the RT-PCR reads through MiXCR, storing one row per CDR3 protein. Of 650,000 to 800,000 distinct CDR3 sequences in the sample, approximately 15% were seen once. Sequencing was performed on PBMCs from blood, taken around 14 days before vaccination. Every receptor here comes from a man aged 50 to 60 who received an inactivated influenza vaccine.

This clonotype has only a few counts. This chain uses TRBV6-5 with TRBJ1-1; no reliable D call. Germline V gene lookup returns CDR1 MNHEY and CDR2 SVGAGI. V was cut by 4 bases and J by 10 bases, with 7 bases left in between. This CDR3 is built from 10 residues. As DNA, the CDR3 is TGTGCCAGCAGTTCGTTGTTAGCTTTCTTT. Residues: CASSSLLAFF.

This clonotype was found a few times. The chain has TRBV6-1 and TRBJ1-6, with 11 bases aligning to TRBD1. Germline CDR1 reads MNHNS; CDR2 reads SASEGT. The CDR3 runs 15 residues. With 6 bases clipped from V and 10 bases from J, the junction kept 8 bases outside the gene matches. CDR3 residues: CASREPGQGESPLHF. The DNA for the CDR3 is TGTGCCAGCAGAGAGCCGGGACAGGGGGAATCACCCCTCCACTTT.

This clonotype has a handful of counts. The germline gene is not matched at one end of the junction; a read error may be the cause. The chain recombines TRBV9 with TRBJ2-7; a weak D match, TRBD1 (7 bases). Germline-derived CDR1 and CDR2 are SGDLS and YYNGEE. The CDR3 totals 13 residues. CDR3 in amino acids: CASSARGVGGQDF. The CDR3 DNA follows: TGTGCCAGCAGCGCCAGGGGGGTGGGGGGCCAAGATTTC.

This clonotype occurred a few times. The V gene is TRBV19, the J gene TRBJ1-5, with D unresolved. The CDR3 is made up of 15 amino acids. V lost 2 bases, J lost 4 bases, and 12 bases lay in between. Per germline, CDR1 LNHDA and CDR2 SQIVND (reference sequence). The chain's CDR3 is CASSITRMGNQPQHF. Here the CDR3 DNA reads TGTGCCAGTAGTATAACACGGATGGGAAATCAGCCCCAGCATTTT. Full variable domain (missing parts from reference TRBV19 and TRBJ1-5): DGGITQSPKYLFRKEGQNVTLSCEQNLNHDAMYWYRQDPGQGLRLIYYSQIVNDFQKGDIAEGYSVSREKKESFPLTVTSAQKNPTAFYLCASSITRMGNQPQHFGDGTRLSIL.

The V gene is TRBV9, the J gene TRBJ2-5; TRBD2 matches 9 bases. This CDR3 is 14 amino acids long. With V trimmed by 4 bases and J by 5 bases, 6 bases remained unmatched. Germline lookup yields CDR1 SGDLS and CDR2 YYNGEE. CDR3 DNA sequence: TGTGCCAGCAGCACGGGACTAGCAAGGGAGACCCAGTACTTC. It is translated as CASSTGLARETQYF.

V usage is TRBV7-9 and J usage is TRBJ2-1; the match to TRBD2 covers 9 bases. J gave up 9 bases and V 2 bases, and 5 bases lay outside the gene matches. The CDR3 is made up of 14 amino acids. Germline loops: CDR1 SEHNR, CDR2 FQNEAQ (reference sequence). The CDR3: CASSLLLAGSEQFF. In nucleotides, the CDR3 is TGTGCCAGCAGCTTATTGCTAGCGGGGAGTGAGCAGTTCTTC.

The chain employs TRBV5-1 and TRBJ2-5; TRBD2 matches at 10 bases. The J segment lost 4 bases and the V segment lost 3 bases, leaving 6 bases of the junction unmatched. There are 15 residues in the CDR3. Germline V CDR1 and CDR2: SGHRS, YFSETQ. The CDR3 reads CASSSGASGGETQYF. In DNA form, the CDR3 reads TGCGCCAGCAGCTCAGGGGCTAGCGGGGGAGAGACCCAGTACTTC.

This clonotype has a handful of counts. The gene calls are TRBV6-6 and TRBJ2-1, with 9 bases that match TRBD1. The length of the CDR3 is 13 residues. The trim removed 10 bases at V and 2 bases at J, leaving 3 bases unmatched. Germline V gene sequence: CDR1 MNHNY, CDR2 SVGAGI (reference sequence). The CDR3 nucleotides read TGTGCCACCGGGACAGGGCCCTACAATGAGCAGTTCTTC. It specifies CATGTGPYNEQFF.

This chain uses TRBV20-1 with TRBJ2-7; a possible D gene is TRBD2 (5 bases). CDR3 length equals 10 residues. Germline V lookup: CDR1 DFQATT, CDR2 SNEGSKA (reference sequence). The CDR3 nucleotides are TGCAGCCCTGGAGGCGACGAGCAGTACTTC. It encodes CSPGGDEQYF.

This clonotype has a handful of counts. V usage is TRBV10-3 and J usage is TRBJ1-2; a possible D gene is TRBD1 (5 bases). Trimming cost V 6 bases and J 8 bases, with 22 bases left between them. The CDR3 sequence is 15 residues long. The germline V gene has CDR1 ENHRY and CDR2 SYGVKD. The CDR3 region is CAIRREMTDVLGYTF. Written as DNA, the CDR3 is TGTGCCATCAGGAGAGAAATGACAGACGTCTTAGGCTACACCTTC.

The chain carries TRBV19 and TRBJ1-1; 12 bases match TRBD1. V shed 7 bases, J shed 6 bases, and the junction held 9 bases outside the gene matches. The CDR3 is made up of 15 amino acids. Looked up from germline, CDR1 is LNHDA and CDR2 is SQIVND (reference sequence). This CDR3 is CASKGQGAPGAEAFF. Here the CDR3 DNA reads TGTGCCAGTAAGGGACAGGGGGCGCCCGGGGCTGAAGCTTTCTTT.

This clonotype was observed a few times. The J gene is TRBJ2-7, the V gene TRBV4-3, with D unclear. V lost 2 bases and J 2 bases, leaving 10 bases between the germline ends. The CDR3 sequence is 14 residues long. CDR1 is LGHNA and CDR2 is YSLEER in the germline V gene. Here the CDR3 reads CASSQSYGTYEQYF. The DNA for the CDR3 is TGCGCCAGCAGCCAATCGTATGGTACCTACGAGCAGTACTTC.

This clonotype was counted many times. In DNA, the CDR3 is TGCAGTGCTAGAGTACTAGCGGGAGAGACCCAGTACTTC. Its protein product is CSARVLAGETQYF. This chain connects TRBV20-1 to TRBJ2-5, with 9 bases aligning to TRBD2. This CDR3 spans 13 amino acids. CDR1 DFQATT and CDR2 SNEGSKA come from the germline V gene (reference sequence). The trim removed 1 base at V and 4 bases at J, leaving 1 base unmatched.

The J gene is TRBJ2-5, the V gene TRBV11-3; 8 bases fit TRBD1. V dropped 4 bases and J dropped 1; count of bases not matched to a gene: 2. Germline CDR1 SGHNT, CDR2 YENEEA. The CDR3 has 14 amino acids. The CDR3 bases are TGTGCCAGCAGCTCAGGGGGCCCCCAAGAGACCCAGTACTTC. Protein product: CASSSGGPQETQYF.

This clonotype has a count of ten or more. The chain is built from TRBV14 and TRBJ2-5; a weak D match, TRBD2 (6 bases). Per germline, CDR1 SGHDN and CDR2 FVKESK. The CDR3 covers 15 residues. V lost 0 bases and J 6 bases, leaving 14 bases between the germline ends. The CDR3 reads CASSQDPGSRKTQYF. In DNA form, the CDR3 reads TGTGCCAGCAGCCAAGATCCCGGGAGTCGAAAGACCCAGTACTTC.

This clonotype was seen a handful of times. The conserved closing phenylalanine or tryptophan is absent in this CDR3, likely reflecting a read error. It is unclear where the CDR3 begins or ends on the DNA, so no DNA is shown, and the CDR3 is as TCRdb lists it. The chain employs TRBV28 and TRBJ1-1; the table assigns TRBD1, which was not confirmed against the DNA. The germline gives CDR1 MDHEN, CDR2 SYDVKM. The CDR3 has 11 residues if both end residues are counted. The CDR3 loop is CASSLCFDREG.

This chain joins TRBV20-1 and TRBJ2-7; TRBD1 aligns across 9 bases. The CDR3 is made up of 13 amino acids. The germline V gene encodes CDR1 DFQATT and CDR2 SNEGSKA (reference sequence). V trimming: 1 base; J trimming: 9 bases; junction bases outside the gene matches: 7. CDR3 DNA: TGCAGTGCTAGAGCCGGGACAGGGCGTTGGCAGTACTTC. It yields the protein CSARAGTGRWQYF.

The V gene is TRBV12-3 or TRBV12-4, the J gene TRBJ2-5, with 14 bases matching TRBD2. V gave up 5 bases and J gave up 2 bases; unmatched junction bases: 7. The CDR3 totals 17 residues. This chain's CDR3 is CASSPGLAGGYQETQYF. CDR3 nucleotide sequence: TGTGCCAGCAGTCCAGGACTAGCGGGGGGATATCAAGAGACCCAGTACTTC.

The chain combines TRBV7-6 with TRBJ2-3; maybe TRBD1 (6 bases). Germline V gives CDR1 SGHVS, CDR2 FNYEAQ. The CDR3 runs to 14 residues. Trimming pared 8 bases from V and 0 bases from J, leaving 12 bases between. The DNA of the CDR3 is TGTGCCAGCGGGGGCCCTACTAGCACAGATACGCAGTATTTT. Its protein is CASGGPTSTDTQYF.

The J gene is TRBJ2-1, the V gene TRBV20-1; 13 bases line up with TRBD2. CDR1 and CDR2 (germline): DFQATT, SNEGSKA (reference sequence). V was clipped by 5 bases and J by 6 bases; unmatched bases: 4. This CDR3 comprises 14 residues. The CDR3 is CSAPRLAGGNEQFF. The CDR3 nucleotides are TGCAGTGCTCCGAGACTAGCGGGGGGCAATGAGCAGTTCTTC.